Shown below are 13 T cell receptor beta chains from a single sample sequenced in a study of cytomegalovirus exposure and HLA in healthy donors. The primer mix had 60 Vbeta and 13 Jbeta primers. Repertoires were generated with immunoSEQ multiplex PCR, while TCRdb's copy carries only in-frame clones and drops some. In the table there are some 88,000 clones, 65% to 80% of which are singletons. Sequencing was carried out using PBMCs. These receptors originate from a woman aged 18-35 years in good health and CMV-seropositive.

The rearrangement links TRBV11-3 to TRBJ1-1; possible D gene TRBD1, 5 bases. Germline assignment: CDR1 SGHNT and CDR2 YENEEA. The CDR3 extends over 13 amino acids. Trimming stripped 4 bases from V and 1 base from J, with 7 bases between. Written as DNA, the CDR3 is TGTGCCAGCAGCTGGGGGGAGAACACTGAAGCTTTCTTT. Amino acid sequence: CASSWGENTEAFF.

The chain recombines TRBV29-1 with TRBJ2-7; D is possibly TRBD1 (6 bases). The CDR3 loop spans 17 amino acids. Germline V gene data show CDR1 as SQVTM and CDR2 as ANQGSEA. V lost 1 base and J 3 bases, leaving 22 bases between the germline ends. CDR3: CSVEGRGFETGNYEQYF. CDR3 DNA: TGCAGCGTTGAAGGTAGGGGTTTCGAGACAGGTAACTACGAGCAGTACTTC.

The gene calls are TRBV4-2 and TRBJ2-3, with TRBD2 identical over 13 bases. The CDR3 contains 16 residues. With 3 bases clipped from V and 4 bases from J, the junction kept 4 bases outside the gene matches. Per the germline V gene, CDR1 is LGHNA and CDR2 is YNFKEQ. CDR3 region: CASSQATSGGSDTQYF. The DNA for the CDR3 is TGTGCCAGCAGCCAGGCGACTAGCGGGGGGTCAGATACGCAGTATTTT.

The chain links TRBV5-4 to TRBJ2-5; no firm D call. Looked up from germline, CDR1 is SGHNT and CDR2 is YYREEE (reference sequence). The CDR3 has 13 residues. Trimming removed 3 bases at V and 4 bases at J, with 10 bases between. The chain's CDR3 is CASSSRLVETQYF. The DNA of the CDR3 is TGTGCCAGCAGCTCCCGACTTGTAGAGACCCAGTACTTC.

This chain joins TRBV13 and TRBJ1-4, with 9 bases fitting TRBD1. V trimming: 0 bases; J trimming: 7 bases; junction bases outside the gene matches: 3. Looked up from germline, CDR1 is PRHDT and CDR2 is FYEKMQ (reference sequence). This CDR3 has 15 amino acids. CDR3 in DNA: TGTGCCAGCAGCTTAGGGGACAGGGGCGGTGAAAAACTGTTTTTT. Translated: CASSLGDRGGEKLFF. The full variable domain, with the rest looked up from reference TRBV13 and TRBJ1-4, is AAGVIQSPRHLIKEKRETATLKCYPIPRHDTVYWYQQGPGQDPQFLISFYEKMQSDKGSIPDRFSAQQFSDYHSELNMSSLELGDSALYFCASSLGDRGGEKLFFGSGTQLSVL.

This clone appeared a few times. V and J are TRBV2 and TRBJ1-5; D gene uncertain. Trimming took 1 base from V and 7 from J, leaving 8 bases between them. Germline CDR1 and CDR2: SNHLY and FYNNEI. This CDR3 has 13 residues. The CDR3 bases are TGTGCCAGCAGTGAAGAAAGGCGGCAGCCCCAGCATTTT. This gives the protein CASSEERRQPQHF.

The chain recombines TRBV28 with TRBJ2-7; 9 bases align to TRBD2. Germline V lookup: CDR1 MDHEN, CDR2 SYDVKM. This CDR3 comprises 13 residues. J was trimmed by 4 bases and V by 9 bases; bases with no gene match: 7. The CDR3, as DNA: TGTGCCAGTGAAGCGGGAGGTGGGTACGAGCAGTACTTC. Encoded protein: CASEAGGGYEQYF.

The V and J genes are TRBV29-1 and TRBJ2-7; D remains unclear. This CDR3 has 12 residues. Trimming stripped 3 bases from V and 0 bases from J, with 6 bases between. Germline V CDR1 and CDR2: SQVTM, ANQGSEA. The CDR3 sequence: CSVEQNSYEQYF. For the CDR3, the DNA is TGCAGCGTTGAGCAGAACTCCTACGAGCAGTACTTC.

In its sample, this clone was seen a few times. J is TRBJ2-3 and V is TRBV6-6, with D maybe TRBD1 (5 bases). This CDR3 region has 14 residues. Germline CDR1 is MNHNY and CDR2 is SVGAGI (reference sequence). The V gene lost 2 bases and the J gene lost 1 base, with 7 bases spanning the gap. The CDR3 here is CASSYPTGTDTQYF. Written as DNA, the CDR3 is TGTGCCAGCAGTTACCCGACAGGCACAGATACGCAGTATTTT.

In this sample, this clone turned up once. The genes are TRBV11-2 and TRBJ1-2, with D uncertain. The CDR3 consists of 15 residues. Deletions cut 1 base from V and 4 bases from J, with 13 bases between. Germline V lookup: CDR1 SGHAT, CDR2 FQNNGV. CDR3 sequence: CASSLGRGAGYGYTF. In DNA form, the CDR3 reads TGTGCCAGCAGCTTAGGGCGGGGTGCGGGCTATGGCTACACCTTC.

The chain couples TRBV4-3 to TRBJ2-3; 8 positions agree with TRBD2. Germline-derived CDR1 and CDR2 are LGHNA and YSLEER. This CDR3 contains 16 residues. V lost 0 bases and J lost 2; bases outside the gene matches: 4. CDR3 nucleotides: TGCGCCAGCAGCCAAGATCTAGCGGGTCCCACAGATACGCAGTATTTT. Protein: CASSQDLAGPTDTQYF.

This chain links TRBV5-5 with TRBJ2-7; 10 nucleotides line up with TRBD1. The CDR3 is 11 amino acids. V trimming: 4 bases; J trimming: 12 bases; junction bases outside the gene matches: 4. In germline, CDR1 is SGHKS, CDR2 YYEKEE (reference sequence). In DNA, the CDR3 is TGTGCCAGCAGCGCGGACAGGGGGTGGTACTTC. Amino acid sequence: CASSADRGWYF.

The chain combines TRBV28 with TRBJ1-3; 7 nucleotides match TRBD1. The CDR3 contains 12 residues. Looked up from germline, CDR1 is MDHEN and CDR2 is SYDVKM. Trimming at V came to 6 bases and at J to 11 bases, leaving 7 bases not matched to a gene. CDR3 nucleotides: TGTGCCAGCAGCCCAGGGGGTTGGGCCATATATTTT. It translates to CASSPGGWAIYF.